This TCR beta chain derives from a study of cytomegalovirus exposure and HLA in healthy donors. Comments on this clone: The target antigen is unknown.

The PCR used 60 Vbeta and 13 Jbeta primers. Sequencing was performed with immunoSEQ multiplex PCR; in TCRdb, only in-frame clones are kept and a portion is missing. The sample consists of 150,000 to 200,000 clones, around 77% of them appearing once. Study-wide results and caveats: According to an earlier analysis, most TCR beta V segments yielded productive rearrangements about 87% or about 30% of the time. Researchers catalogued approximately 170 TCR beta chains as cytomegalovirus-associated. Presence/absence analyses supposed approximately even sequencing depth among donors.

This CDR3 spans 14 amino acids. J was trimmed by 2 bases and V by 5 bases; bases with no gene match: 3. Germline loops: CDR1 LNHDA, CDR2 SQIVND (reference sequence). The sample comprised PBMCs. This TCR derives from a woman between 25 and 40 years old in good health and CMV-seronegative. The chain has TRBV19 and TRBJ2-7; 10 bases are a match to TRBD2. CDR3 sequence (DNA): TGTGCCAGTAGTCAAAGCGGGAGGGCCTACGAGCAGTACTTC. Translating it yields CASSQSGRAYEQYF.